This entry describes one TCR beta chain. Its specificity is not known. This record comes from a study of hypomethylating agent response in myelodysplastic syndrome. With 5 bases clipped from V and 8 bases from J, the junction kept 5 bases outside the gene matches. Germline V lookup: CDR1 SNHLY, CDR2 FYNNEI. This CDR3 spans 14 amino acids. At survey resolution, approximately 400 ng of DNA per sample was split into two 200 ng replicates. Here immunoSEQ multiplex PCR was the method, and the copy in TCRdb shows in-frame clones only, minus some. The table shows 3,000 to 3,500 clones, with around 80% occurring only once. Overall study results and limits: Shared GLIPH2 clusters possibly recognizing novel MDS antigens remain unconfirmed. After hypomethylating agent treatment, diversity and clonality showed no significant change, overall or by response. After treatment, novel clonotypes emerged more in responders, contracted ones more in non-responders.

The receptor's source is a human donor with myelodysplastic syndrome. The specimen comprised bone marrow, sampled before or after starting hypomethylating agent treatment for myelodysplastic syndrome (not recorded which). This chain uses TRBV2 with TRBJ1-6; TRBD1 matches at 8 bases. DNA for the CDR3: TGTGCCAGCAGTCCCCAGGGGGCTGATTCACCCCTCCACTTT. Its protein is CASSPQGADSPLHF.